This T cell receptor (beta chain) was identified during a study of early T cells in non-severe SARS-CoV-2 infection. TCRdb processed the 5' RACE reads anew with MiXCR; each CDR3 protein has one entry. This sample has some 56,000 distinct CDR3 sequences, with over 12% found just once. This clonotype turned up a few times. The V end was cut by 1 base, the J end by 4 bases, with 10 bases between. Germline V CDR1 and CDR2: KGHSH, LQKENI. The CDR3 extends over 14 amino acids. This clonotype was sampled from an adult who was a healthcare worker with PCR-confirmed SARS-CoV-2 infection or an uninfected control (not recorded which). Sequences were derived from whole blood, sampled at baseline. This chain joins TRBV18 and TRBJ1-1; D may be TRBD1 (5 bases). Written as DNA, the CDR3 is TGTGCCAGCTCACCACTCAGGGAGAGCACTGAAGCTTTCTTT. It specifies CASSPLRESTEAFF.